The rows below give T cell receptor beta chains drawn from one sample of a study of Graves' ophthalmopathy and Graves' hyperthyroidism. TCRdb re-analysed the multiplex PCR reads in MiXCR, keeping a single row per CDR3 protein. The repertoire includes some 160,000 distinct CDR3 sequences, about two fifths of them detected once, and approximately 8.9% sits in the top ten. The sample comprised peripheral blood. The origin of the receptors is a man aged 25 to 40 with Graves' ophthalmopathy. Each CDR3 is given with its conserved first and last residue. The order of the fields is V gene, clone size, D gene, J gene, CDR3 protein, CDR3 DNA. D genes are given only for firm matches. For some rows the clone size is stated as once, few or many, or as a class when expanded; others skip it.

TRBV27	many	-	TRBJ1-6	CASSLGGRSPLHF	TGTGCCAGCAGTTTAGGGGGGCGGTCACCCCTCCACTTT
TRBV28	many	TRBD2	TRBJ2-7	CASSLAGVYYEQYF	TGTGCCAGCAGCCTAGCGGGAGTATACTACGAGCAGTACTTC
TRBV28	many	-	TRBJ1-2	CASRNRDYVGGYTF	TGTGCCAGCAGGAACAGGGACTATGTTGGTGGCTACACCTTC
TRBV7-2	-	-	TRBJ2-7	CASSPAFYYEQYF	TGTGCCAGCAGCCCGGCCTTTTACTACGAGCAGTACTTC
TRBV7-3	-	-	TRBJ1-1	CASNLTGNTEAFF	TGTGCCAGCAACTTAACAGGTAACACTGAAGCTTTCTTT
TRBV7-2	-	TRBD2	TRBJ2-7	CASSPISGGAYEQYF	TGTGCCAGCAGCCCGATTAGCGGGGGGGCGTACGAGCAGTACTTC
TRBV4-3	many	TRBD2	TRBJ2-7	CASSQVGGSPSQEQYF	TGCGCCAGCAGCCAAGTTGGCGGGAGCCCCTCTCAGGAGCAGTACTTC
TRBV11-3	many	-	TRBJ2-2	CASSSVPNTGELFF	TGTGCCAGCAGCTCCGTCCCGAACACCGGGGAGCTGTTTTTT
TRBV6-6	many	TRBD1	TRBJ1-3	CASSAGTGPLSGNTIYF	TGTGCCAGCAGCGCCGGGACAGGGCCCCTCTCTGGAAACACCATATATTTT
TRBV6-5	many	TRBD2	TRBJ2-5	CASSYIGGTSRETQYF	TGTGCCAGCAGTTACATCGGCGGGACTAGCCGGGAGACCCAGTACTTC
TRBV7-9	-	-	TRBJ2-5	CASSRERGQETQYF	TGTGCCAGCAGCCGCGAACGGGGGCAAGAGACCCAGTACTTC
TRBV10-3	-	TRBD2	TRBJ2-5	CAISEGLAGGQETQYF	TGTGCCATCAGTGAGGGACTAGCGGGAGGACAGGAGACCCAGTACTTC
TRBV28	-	TRBD1	TRBJ1-2	CASSRKPGQGARDGYTF	TGTGCCAGCAGCCGAAAACCGGGACAGGGGGCGCGAGATGGCTACACCTTC
TRBV11-1	many	-	TRBJ1-2	CASSYTDTWDYAYTF	TGTGCCAGCAGCTATACGGACACTTGGGACTATGCCTACACCTTC
TRBV6-5	many	TRBD1	TRBJ2-7	CASTTGGSSEQYF	TGTGCCAGCACAACAGGGGGCTCGTCCGAGCAGTACTTC
TRBV7-9	-	-	TRBJ1-6	CASSSDLWESPLDF	TGTGCCAGCAGCTCCGACTTATGGGAATCGCCCCTCGACTTT
TRBV11-2	many	TRBD2	TRBJ2-2	CASTQWASGRTGGLFF	TGTGCCAGCACCCAGTGGGCTAGCGGGAGAACCGGGGGGCTGTTTTTT
TRBV18	many	-	TRBJ2-5	CASSPPGGQMYQETQYF	TGTGCCAGCTCACCACCGGGCGGACAGATGTACCAAGAGACCCAGTACTTC
TRBV28	many	-	TRBJ2-2	CASSFRRGTGELFF	TGTGCCAGCAGTTTCCGGCGGGGCACCGGGGAGCTGTTTTTT
TRBV7-9	many	TRBD1	TRBJ1-2	CASSPPPGGDYGYTF	TGTGCCAGCAGCCCGCCCCCAGGGGGCGACTATGGCTACACCTTC
TRBV29-1	many	-	TRBJ1-1	CSVGGVNTEAFF	TGCAGCGTTGGAGGGGTGAATACTGAAGCTTTCTTT
TRBV12-5	-	-	TRBJ1-2	CASGLVSSQGYTF	TGTGCTAGTGGTTTGGTTTCAAGTCAGGGCTACACCTTC
TRBV11-2	-	TRBD2	TRBJ2-7	CASSDSGSRSYEQYF	TGTGCCAGCAGCGATAGCGGGAGTCGCTCCTACGAGCAGTACTTC
TRBV6-5	-	-	TRBJ2-5	CASLGSQETQYF	TGTGCCAGCCTTGGCAGTCAAGAGACCCAGTACTTC
TRBV6-2/TRBV6-3	-	-	TRBJ2-7	CASSNNGYEQYF	TGTGCCAGCAGCAACAACGGGTACGAGCAGTACTTC
TRBV4-1	many	TRBD1	TRBJ2-7	CASSQDRGQYEQYF	TGCGCCAGCAGCCAAGATAGGGGACAGTACGAGCAGTACTTC
TRBV28	-	-	TRBJ1-1	CASSLLSGTEAFF	TGTGCCAGCAGTCTCCTCTCGGGCACTGAGGCTTTCTTT
TRBV5-1	-	-	TRBJ1-2	CASSLALGAGDGYTF	TGCGCCAGCAGCTTGGCCTTAGGTGCAGGGGATGGCTACACCTTC
TRBV7-2	many	-	TRBJ2-5	CASSLGLLDIGETQYF	TGTGCCAGCAGCTTAGGGCTGTTGGATATAGGAGAGACCCAGTACTTC
TRBV28	many	-	TRBJ1-5	CASSPGGRGNQPQHF	TGTGCCAGCAGTCCGGGTGGGCGCGGGAATCAGCCCCAGCATTTT
TRBV11-2	-	-	TRBJ1-1	CASSLQGQMNTEAFF	TGTGCCAGCAGCTTACAAGGACAGATGAACACTGAAGCTTTCTTT
TRBV12-3/TRBV12-4	-	-	TRBJ2-7	CASNEQSLSGEQYF	TGTGCCAGCAACGAGCAGAGCTTGTCTGGCGAGCAGTACTTC
TRBV15	medium-sized	-	TRBJ1-2	CATSRDTSGSAGYTF	TGTGCCACCAGCAGGGATACCTCAGGGTCCGCGGGCTACACCTTC
TRBV6-1	-	TRBD1	TRBJ1-2	CAMLPRDRVFGYTF	TGTGCCATGCTACCGAGGGACAGGGTTTTTGGCTACACCTTC
TRBV27	many	TRBD1	TRBJ2-7	CASSTGQGSYEQYF	TGTGCCAGCAGTACGGGACAGGGATCCTACGAGCAGTACTTC
TRBV12-3/TRBV12-4	few	-	TRBJ1-5	CASSPLNGNNQPQHF	TGTGCCAGCAGTCCCCTGAACGGGAATAATCAGCCCCAGCATTTT
TRBV6-1	many	TRBD1	TRBJ2-2	CASSGTGDTGELFF	TGTGCCAGCAGTGGGACAGGGGACACCGGGGAGCTGTTTTTT
TRBV12-3/TRBV12-4	many	TRBD1	TRBJ1-6	CASSSGQGSSYNSPLHF	TGTGCCAGCAGCTCCGGACAGGGCAGCTCCTATAATTCACCCCTCCACTTT
TRBV28	many	-	TRBJ1-1	CASSRPNTEAFF	TGTGCCAGCAGTCGGCCGAACACTGAAGCTTTCTTT
TRBV19	-	-	TRBJ1-5	CASRPTGRSNQPQHF	TGTGCCAGTAGACCAACGGGTCGTAGCAATCAGCCCCAGCATTTT
TRBV7-8	-	TRBD1	TRBJ1-1	CASSLGTGGLNTEAFF	TGTGCCAGCAGCTTAGGCACAGGGGGCCTGAACACTGAAGCTTTCTTT
TRBV7-2	many	-	TRBJ2-5	CASSLSPGGETQYF	TGTGCCAGCAGCTTATCCCCGGGCGGGGAGACCCAGTACTTC
TRBV12-3/TRBV12-4	many	-	TRBJ2-7	CASSLSQSYEQYF	TGTGCCAGCAGTTTAAGTCAGTCCTACGAGCAGTACTTC
TRBV6-1	once	TRBD1	TRBJ2-7	CASSQARGQGSEQYF	TGTGCCAGCAGTCAGGCTAGAGGACAGGGTTCCGAGCAGTACTTC
TRBV28	-	-	TRBJ2-7	CAATATSYEQYF	TGTGCCGCTACAGCTACTTCCTACGAGCAGTACTTC
TRBV6-2/TRBV6-3	-	TRBD1	TRBJ1-5	CASSYPGTGIPPLHQPQHF	TGTGCCAGCAGTTACCCGGGGACAGGGATACCGCCGCTCCATCAGCCCCAGCATTTT